This T cell receptor beta chain was observed in a study of Graves' ophthalmopathy and Graves' hyperthyroidism. Findings and limits, study-wide: Blood also harbored most expanded thyroid clonotypes above 0.001 frequency.

RNA transcripts provided the template for amplifying TCR beta CDR3 regions. RT-PCR with HTBI primers came first, then second-round multiplex PCR. TCRdb reprocessed the multiplex PCR reads with MiXCR, giving one entry per CDR3 protein. The sample has roughly 600,000 distinct CDR3 sequences; about 40% are singletons. Diagnoses were established from clinical symptoms, serum thyroxine, TRAb, thyroid ultrasound and orbital computed tomography. Remarks on this clonotype: No antigen is known for it.

V lost 5 bases, J lost 2 bases, and 3 bases stayed unmatched. Germline CDR1 and CDR2: SNHLY and FYNNEI. The length of the CDR3 is 15 residues. The chain couples TRBV2 to TRBJ1-5, with TRBD1 identical over 10 bases. The sample consisted of peripheral blood or thyroid tissue (not recorded which). The clonotype originates from an adult man with Graves' hyperthyroidism. CDR3 DNA: TGTGCCAGCAGTAGGGACAGGGGACGCAATCAGCCCCAGCATTTT. Amino acid sequence: CASSRDRGRNQPQHF.